The 28 T cell receptor beta chains below all came from one sample that was sequenced in a study of blood T cell repertoires in COVID-19 (dated by TCRdb to the early 2020s). Library construction relied on the immunoSEQ multiplex PCR assay. What TCRdb holds here is the immuneACCESS table cut down to in-frame rearrangements. Part of the clones is not present; checked against another copy, under half of the missing clones reflect an unresolved V gene, and the others are unexplained. The sample contains about 32,000 clones, 80% to 90% of them found a single time. About 5.5% of the sample rests with the top ten. What was sequenced was peripheral blood. The source is a woman older than 75 with active or convalescent COVID-19.

This clone was seen just once. V usage is TRBV21-1 and J usage is TRBJ1-6; TRBD1 reflects the table's D call only, with no check against the DNA. TRBV21-1 corresponds to a pseudogene. The CDR3 loop spans 17 amino acids. The CDR3 reads CASRINGQFPYNSPLHF. The DNA for the CDR3 is TGTGCCAGCAGGATAAACGGACAGTTCCCCTATAATTCACCCCTCCACTTT.

This chain uses TRBV20-1 with TRBJ2-5; 12 bases fit TRBD2. The germline V gene has CDR1 DFQATT and CDR2 SNEGSKA (reference sequence). The J segment lost 5 bases and the V segment lost 3 bases, leaving 7 bases of the junction unmatched. This CDR3 has 15 amino acids. The CDR3 spells CSASGLAGMGETQYF. DNA of the CDR3: TGCAGTGCTAGTGGACTAGCGGGGATGGGCGAGACCCAGTACTTC.

This rearrangement joins TRBV2 to TRBJ1-2; 9 bases align to TRBD1. Germline V gene sequence: CDR1 SNHLY, CDR2 FYNNEI. With V trimmed by 6 bases and J by 2 bases, 7 bases remained unmatched. CDR3 length: 15 amino acids. The chain's CDR3 is CASSTQGAKNYGYTF. In DNA, the CDR3 is TGTGCCAGCAGCACACAGGGGGCTAAGAACTATGGCTACACCTTC.

The chain has TRBV2 and TRBJ1-5; D is unclear. The length of the CDR3 is 14 residues. With 5 bases removed from V and 0 bases from J, the gap between germline ends came to 8 bases. Germline CDR1 is SNHLY and CDR2 is FYNNEI. This CDR3 is CASSMSFSNQPQHF. DNA of the CDR3: TGTGCCAGCAGTATGTCATTTAGCAATCAGCCCCAGCATTTT.

Turning to this clone: The limits of the CDR3 on the DNA are not certain, so only TCRdb's listed CDR3 is given. The genes are TRBV21-1 and TRBJ2-5; TRBD2 is the table's D call, not checked against the DNA. TRBV21-1 is a pseudogene segment. The CDR3 is 12 residues long, counting both termini. The CDR3 is CASSWAGGTQYF.

The rearrangement links TRBV9 to TRBJ1-5; possible D gene TRBD1, 5 bases. This CDR3 region has 14 residues. Germline lookup yields CDR1 SGDLS and CDR2 YYNGEE. The germline V and J ends were trimmed by 3 bases and 3 bases, with 10 bases remaining between them. The CDR3 region is CASSATGLNQPQHF. The CDR3 nucleotides are TGTGCCAGCAGCGCAACAGGTCTCAATCAGCCCCAGCATTTT.

The CDR3 sequence is CATTTELFF. The CDR3 nucleotides are TGTGCCACAACGACAGAACTGTTTTTT. The chain employs TRBV24-1 and TRBJ1-4; D is perhaps TRBD1 (5 bases). This CDR3 region has 9 residues. Germline CDR1 reads KGHDR; CDR2 reads SFDVKD. V lost 10 bases and J 12 bases, leaving 8 bases between the germline ends.

V usage is TRBV5-4 and J usage is TRBJ2-7, with TRBD2 identical over 14 bases. Looked up from germline, CDR1 is SGHNT and CDR2 is YYREEE (reference sequence). This CDR3 region has 17 residues. J gave up 0 bases and V 4 bases, and 6 bases lay outside the gene matches. The CDR3 DNA reads TGTGCCAGCAGCAGGACTAGCGGGGGGTCGAGCTCCTACGAGCAGTACTTC. This encodes CASSRTSGGSSSYEQYF.

CDR3 sequence (DNA): TGTGCCAGCAGTCCTGATAGGACAGGGAACTATGGCTACACCTTC. Its translation: CASSPDRTGNYGYTF. The chain combines TRBV6-5 with TRBJ1-2; 8 bases map to TRBD1. V lost 5 bases, J lost 2 bases, and 7 bases stayed unmatched. The CDR3 totals 15 residues. Germline assignment: CDR1 MNHEY and CDR2 SVGAGI.

This chain connects TRBV12-3 or TRBV12-4 to TRBJ2-2; D might be TRBD2 (5 bases). With 3 bases removed from V and 4 bases from J, the gap between germline ends came to 6 bases. This CDR3 spans 13 amino acids. CDR3 sequence: CASSLEVTGELFF. The CDR3 DNA follows: TGTGCCAGCAGTTTGGAGGTCACCGGGGAGCTGTTTTTT.

This chain uses TRBV24-1 with TRBJ2-1; D call uncertain. CDR1 KGHDR and CDR2 SFDVKD come from the germline V gene. The CDR3 loop spans 14 amino acids. V lost 0 bases to trimming and J lost 9 bases, with 11 bases between them. CDR3 sequence: CATSDLRPAGEQFF. CDR3 nucleotide sequence: TGTGCCACCAGTGATTTGCGGCCAGCAGGTGAGCAGTTCTTC.

The chain recombines TRBV18 with TRBJ2-3, with D perhaps matching TRBD1 (6 bases). The CDR3 totals 15 residues. The germline gives CDR1 KGHSH, CDR2 LQKENI. V was pared by 3 bases and J by 0 bases, with 10 bases between. The CDR3 reads CASSPLTGSTDTQYF. The DNA for the CDR3 is TGTGCCAGCTCACCTTTGACAGGAAGCACAGATACGCAGTATTTT.

The V call is TRBV3-1 (or the pseudogene TRBV3-2), the J call TRBJ2-1; no clear D. Germline V CDR1 and CDR2: LGHDT, YNNKEL (reference sequence). V lost 1 base, J lost 3 bases, and 4 bases lay in between. The CDR3 sequence is 13 residues long. CDR3 nucleotide sequence: TGTGCCAGCAGCCAAGGGCACTACAATGAGCAGTTCTTC. This translates into CASSQGHYNEQFF.

The rearrangement joins TRBV28 to TRBJ2-6; perhaps TRBD1 as D (6 bases). CDR3 size: 17 residues. V gave up 7 bases and J gave up 2 bases, with 18 bases separating them. Germline CDR1 is MDHEN and CDR2 is SYDVKM. CDR3 loop: CASMGVQGSPGANVLTF. CDR3 coding DNA: TGTGCCAGCATGGGCGTACAGGGTTCTCCTGGGGCCAACGTCCTGACTTTC. Variable domain in full (rest from reference TRBV28 and TRBJ2-6): DVKVTQSSRYLVKRTGEKVFLECVQDMDHENMFWYRQDPGLGLRLIYFSYDVKMKEKGDIPEGYSVSREKKERFSLILESASTNQTSMYLCASMGVQGSPGANVLTFGAGSRLTVL.

This rearrangement joins TRBV20-1 to TRBJ1-4; 7 bases align to TRBD1. The CDR3 contains 14 residues. V shed 3 bases and J 6 bases; nucleotides not matched to a gene: 7. Germline V gene sequence: CDR1 DFQATT, CDR2 SNEGSKA (reference sequence). DNA of the CDR3: TGCAGTGCTAGTGAAGACAGGGCTCATGAAAAACTGTTTTTT. Translated, it gives CSASEDRAHEKLFF.

This chain joins TRBV5-1 and TRBJ2-5; 9 bases line up with TRBD1. This CDR3 spans 17 amino acids. The V gene end was trimmed by 7 bases and the J gene end by 5 bases; junction bases not matched to a gene: 18. Germline CDR1 SGHRS, CDR2 YFSETQ. The CDR3 DNA sequence: TGCGCCAGCCAAACGGGCCAAACAGGGGGCAGAAGGGAGACCCAGTACTTC. Translation gives CASQTGQTGGRRETQYF.

This clone turned up a few times. The genes are TRBV24-1 and TRBJ1-2; D is uncertain. The CDR3 consists of 12 residues. V was shortened by 4 bases and J by 0 bases, with 2 bases between the two germline ends. Germline V gives CDR1 KGHDR, CDR2 SFDVKD. CDR3 nucleotides: TGTGCCACCAGTGACACTAACTATGGCTACACCTTC. Translating gives CATSDTNYGYTF.

The chain is built from TRBV11-2 and TRBJ2-1, with TRBD2 matching over 12 bases. Germline CDR1 reads SGHAT; CDR2 reads FQNNGV. The V and J ends lost 5 bases and 7 bases, in that order; junction bases with no gene match: 9. The CDR3 length is 16 residues. The CDR3 DNA follows: TGTGCCAGCAGCCCGGTGGTCACTAGCGGGAGGAATGAGCAGTTCTTC. It codes for CASSPVVTSGRNEQFF.

The V and J genes are TRBV15 and TRBJ1-6, with a weak D call TRBD1 (5 bases). Germline loops: CDR1 LNHNV, CDR2 YYDKDF (reference sequence). The CDR3 length is 14 residues. V was clipped by 0 bases and J by 9 bases, with 9 bases between them. CDR3 in amino acids: CATSRDPGVSPLHF. As DNA, the CDR3 is TGTGCCACCAGCAGAGATCCGGGGGTTTCACCCCTCCACTTT.

V usage is TRBV3-1 (or the pseudogene TRBV3-2) and J usage is TRBJ1-6, with D hard to call. Germline V gives CDR1 LGHDT, CDR2 YNNKEL (reference sequence). V lost 4 bases and J 14 bases, leaving 15 bases between the germline ends. CDR3 length: 13 residues. CDR3 amino acids: CASSPLPRLALHF. In nucleotides, the CDR3 is TGTGCCAGCAGCCCCCTACCACGTCTGGCCCTCCACTTT.

The chain is built from TRBV28 and TRBJ2-1, with 8 bases matching TRBD2. CDR3 length equals 14 residues. The trim removed 5 bases at V and 7 bases at J, leaving 7 bases unmatched. Per the germline V gene, CDR1 is MDHEN and CDR2 is SYDVKM. In DNA, the CDR3 is TGTGCCAGCAGTACGGGACTAGTGGCGAATGAGCAGTTCTTC. Amino acid sequence: CASSTGLVANEQFF.

CDR3 region: CASSDWWKQYF. In DNA, the CDR3 is TGTGCCAGCAGCGACTGGTGGAAACAGTACTTC. The chain employs TRBV6-5 and TRBJ2-7; unclear D gene. Germline values: CDR1 MNHEY, CDR2 SVGAGI. Trimming shortened V by 6 bases and J by 10 bases, and 13 bases separated the two germline ends. The CDR3 spans 11 residues.

This chain joins TRBV6-6 and TRBJ2-1; 10 bases are a match to TRBD2. V shed 6 bases, J shed 5 bases, and the junction held 7 bases outside the gene matches. Germline V gene sequence: CDR1 MNHNY, CDR2 SVGAGI (reference sequence). CDR3 size: 15 residues. In DNA form, the CDR3 reads TGTGCCAGCAGACCGGCTAGCGGGGGTAACAATGAGCAGTTCTTC. Encoded protein: CASRPASGGNNEQFF.

V usage is TRBV6-2 or TRBV6-3 and J usage is TRBJ1-1; D ambiguous. CDR1 is MNHEY, CDR2 SVGEGT, per germline. With 0 bases removed from V and 1 base from J, the gap between germline ends came to 6 bases. The CDR3 is 14 residues long. DNA of the CDR3: TGTGCCAGCAGTTACTCGCGGGGGAACACTGAAGCTTTCTTT. It is translated as CASSYSRGNTEAFF.

This chain connects TRBV18 to TRBJ1-6, with TRBD1 as a possible D gene (6 bases). V was trimmed by 5 bases and J by 10 bases, leaving 15 bases between them. CDR3 size: 14 residues. Per germline, CDR1 KGHSH and CDR2 LQKENI. CDR3 DNA: TGTGCCAGCTCAACTACAGGGTACAACTCACCCCTCCACTTT. This translates into CASSTTGYNSPLHF.

The gene calls are TRBV5-6 and TRBJ1-1, with D uncertain. Trimming removed 2 bases at V and 0 bases at J, with 8 bases between. Germline V lookup: CDR1 SGHDT, CDR2 YYEEEE. CDR3 length: 14 residues. The chain's CDR3 is CASSFVSMNTEAFF. In nucleotides, the CDR3 is TGTGCCAGCAGCTTCGTGAGCATGAACACTGAAGCTTTCTTT.

The rearrangement uses TRBV3-1 (or the pseudogene TRBV3-2) and TRBJ1-2; D is ambiguous. Germline CDR1 is LGHDT and CDR2 is YNNKEL (reference sequence). V lost 4 bases to trimming and J lost 8 bases, with 14 bases between them. The CDR3 runs 13 residues. CDR3 in amino acids: CASSPGGISGYTF. CDR3 in DNA: TGTGCCAGCAGCCCCGGCGGGATTTCAGGCTACACCTTC.

The genes are TRBV6-5 and TRBJ2-2; no reliable D call. CDR1 MNHEY and CDR2 SVGAGI come from the germline V gene. The CDR3 contains 13 residues. Trimming took off 2 bases at V and 6 bases at J, with 7 bases between the two ends. The CDR3 protein is CASSYALAGELFF. In DNA, the CDR3 is TGTGCCAGCAGTTACGCGCTAGCCGGGGAGCTGTTTTTT.